This TCR beta chain emerged from a study of blood T cell repertoires in COVID-19. The overall study: Samples of COVID-19 (acute and convalescent) were obtained from the United States, Italy and Spain.

Profiling relied on immunoSEQ multiplex PCR, and the TCRdb table lists in-frame clones only, not all of them. This sample has around 250,000 clones, with approximately 90% found just once. Cohorts were based on clinical histories the participants reported. A COVID-19 case was met by exposed participants within 2 weeks before study entry. Germline CDR1 is LNHDA and CDR2 is SQIVND (reference sequence). Trimming took 9 bases from V and 6 from J, leaving 18 bases between them. The CDR3 consists of 14 residues. This clonotype originated in a man in his fifties who had been exposed to COVID-19. Sequenced material: PBMCs or T cells enriched from blood (not recorded which). The chain carries TRBV19 and TRBJ1-5, with D maybe TRBD1 (6 bases). The CDR3 nucleotides read TGTGCCAGCCGAGAACAGGGAGGGGGTCAGCCCCAGCATTTT. Its protein is CASREQGGGQPQHF.